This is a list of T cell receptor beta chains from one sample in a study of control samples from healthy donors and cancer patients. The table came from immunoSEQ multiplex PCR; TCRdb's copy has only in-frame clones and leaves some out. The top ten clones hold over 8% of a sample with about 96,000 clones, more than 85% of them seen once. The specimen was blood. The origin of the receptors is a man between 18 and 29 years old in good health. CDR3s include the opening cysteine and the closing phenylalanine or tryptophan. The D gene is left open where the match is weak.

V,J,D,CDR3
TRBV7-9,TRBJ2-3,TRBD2,CASSPYSGRETDTQYF
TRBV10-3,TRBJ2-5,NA,CAISASGGAETQYF
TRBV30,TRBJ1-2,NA,CAWEVAEANYGYTF
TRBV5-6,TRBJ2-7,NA,CASSDGTGNHEQYF
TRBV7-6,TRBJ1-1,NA,CASSLGSQNTEAFF
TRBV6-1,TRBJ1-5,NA,CASSEDRYTNQPQHF
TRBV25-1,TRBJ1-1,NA,CASIAGSEAFF
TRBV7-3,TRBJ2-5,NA,CASSLQDNQETQYF
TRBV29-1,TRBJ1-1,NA,CSVRGLGTEAFF
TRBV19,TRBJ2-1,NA,CASSPPGPLLHEQFF
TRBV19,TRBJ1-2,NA,CASSPGLYNYGYTF
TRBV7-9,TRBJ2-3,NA,CASSPAASTDTQYF
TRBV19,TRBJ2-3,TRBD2,CASSQTSGASDTQYF
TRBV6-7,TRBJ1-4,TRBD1,CASRCRDRVGEKLFF
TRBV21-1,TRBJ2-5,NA,CASRERRGTRETQYF
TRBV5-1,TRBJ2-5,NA,CASSSEDRPTYLQETQYF
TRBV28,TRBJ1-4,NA,CASSLGTFNEKLFF
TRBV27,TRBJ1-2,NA,CASSFSDGRHGYTF
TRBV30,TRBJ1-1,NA,CAWSVRLTEAFF
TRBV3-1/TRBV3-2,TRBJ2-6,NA,CASSQDQMLSGANVLTF
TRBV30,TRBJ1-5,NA,CAWSVLVDSQPQHF
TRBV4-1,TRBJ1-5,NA,CASSHIDPNQPQHF
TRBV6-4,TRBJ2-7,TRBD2,CASSPTLSGGEEQYF
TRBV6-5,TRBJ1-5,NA,CASSYNSNQPQHF
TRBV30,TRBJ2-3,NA,CAWSPRGQESDTQYF
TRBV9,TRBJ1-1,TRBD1,CASSGKDWTGGLDTEAFF
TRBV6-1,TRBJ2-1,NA,CASREADGSSYNEQFF
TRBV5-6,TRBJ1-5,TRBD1,CASSAWGQINQPQHF
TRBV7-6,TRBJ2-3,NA,CASSPKYRDTDTQYF
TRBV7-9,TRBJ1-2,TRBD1,CASSLGQGEDRGYTF
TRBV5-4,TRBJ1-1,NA,CASSYGTKTEAFF
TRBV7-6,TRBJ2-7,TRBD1,CASSEGGWNSYEQYF
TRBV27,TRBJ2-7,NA,CASSTKHRSYEQYF